This passage covers 22 T cell receptor beta chains from one sample sequenced in a study of blood T cell repertoires in COVID-19. Using immunoSEQ multiplex PCR, the repertoire was profiled, and TCRdb retains in-frame clones only, with some absent. The sample carries about 54,000 clones, under 90% recorded once. The specimen was peripheral blood. The receptors here all came from a man in his forties or fifties with acute or convalescent COVID-19.

This clone came up a few times. This chain links TRBV5-1 with TRBJ2-4; TRBD1 matches at 7 bases. The junction had 2 bases not matched to a gene; V was cut back by 4 bases and J by 1 base. The germline V gene encodes CDR1 SGHRS and CDR2 YFSETQ. The CDR3 is made up of 14 amino acids. This chain's CDR3 is CASSPQGAKNIQYF. DNA for the CDR3: TGCGCCAGCAGCCCACAGGGGGCCAAAAACATTCAGTACTTC. The variable domain in full, with the rest retrieved from reference TRBV5-1 and TRBJ2-4, is KAGVTQTPRYLIKTRGQQVTLSCSPISGHRSVSWYQQTPGQGLQFLFEYFSETQRNKGNFPGRFSGRQFSNSRSEMNVSTLELGDSALYLCASSPQGAKNIQYFGAGTRLSVL.

J is TRBJ2-1 and V is TRBV13, with 8 bases identical to TRBD2. The V gene end was trimmed by 7 bases and the J gene end by 8 bases; junction bases not matched to a gene: 16. The germline gives CDR1 PRHDT, CDR2 FYEKMQ (reference sequence). This CDR3 region has 16 residues. The CDR3: CASNPSGVAGWYEQFF. CDR3 nucleotide sequence: TGTGCCAGCAACCCCTCGGGAGTAGCGGGATGGTATGAGCAGTTCTTC.

As DNA, the CDR3 is TGTGCCAGCAGTGTCCATCTAGGGCGGGAGTTCTTC. Residues: CASSVHLGREFF. The chain combines TRBV12-3 or TRBV12-4 with TRBJ2-1, with D possibly being TRBD2 (5 bases). The CDR3 consists of 12 residues. V lost 5 bases to trimming and J lost 14 bases, with 16 bases between them.

The V call is TRBV5-1, the J call TRBJ2-3; 8 bases align to TRBD2. CDR3 length: 17 amino acids. Germline V lookup: CDR1 SGHRS, CDR2 YFSETQ. V shed 4 bases, J shed 9 bases, and the junction held 19 bases outside the gene matches. The DNA for the CDR3 is TGCGCCAGCAGCCCAATTGGGGTAGCGGGGTTTAAGAGGACGCAGTATTTT. Translation gives CASSPIGVAGFKRTQYF.

V usage is TRBV27 and J usage is TRBJ2-5; D is ambiguous. CDR3 length: 13 residues. V was clipped by 3 bases and J by 5 bases, with 10 bases between them. CDR1 and CDR2 from the germline V gene are MNHEY and SMNVEV (reference sequence). Written as DNA, the CDR3 is TGTGCCAGCAGTTTTGGGCTATTCGAGACCCAGTACTTC. Protein sequence: CASSFGLFETQYF.

The sample holds one count of this clone. The CDR3: CASRIQGAGEKLFF. The CDR3 nucleotides are TGTGCCAGCAGGATACAGGGGGCGGGTGAAAAACTGTTTTTT. J is TRBJ1-4 and V is TRBV2, with TRBD1 identical over 9 bases. CDR1 is SNHLY and CDR2 is FYNNEI in the germline V gene. CDR3 length equals 14 residues. J was trimmed by 7 bases and V by 6 bases; bases with no gene match: 6. Full variable domain (rest looked up from reference TRBV2 and TRBJ1-4): EPEVTQTPSHQVTQMGQEVILRCVPISNHLYFYWYRQILGQKVEFLVSFYNNEISEKSEIFDDQFSVERPDGSNFTLKIRSTKLEDSAMYFCASRIQGAGEKLFFGSGTQLSVL.

The chain employs TRBV12-3 or TRBV12-4 and TRBJ1-1; no firm D call. V lost 2 bases and J lost 0, with 4 bases in between. The CDR3 has 13 residues. In nucleotides, the CDR3 is TGTGCCAGCAGTTTACTAATGAACACTGAAGCTTTCTTT. Amino acid sequence: CASSLLMNTEAFF.

A remark on this clone: At one of its ends the junction is not consistent with the germline gene, which may arise from a read error. J is TRBJ2-1 and V is TRBV7-8; 11 nucleotides agree with TRBD2. The CDR3 totals 16 residues. CDR1 and CDR2 from the germline V gene are SGHVS and FQNEAQ. This CDR3 is CASNLLAGASYNEQFF. CDR3 nucleotide sequence: TGTGCCAGCAACTTACTAGCGGGGGCCTCCTACAATGAGCAGTTCTTC.

The chain combines TRBV3-1 (or the pseudogene TRBV3-2) with TRBJ1-1; TRBD1 agrees at 10 bases. CDR3 length: 16 residues. V was pared by 4 bases and J by 5 bases, with 10 bases of the junction left unmatched. Germline V gene sequence: CDR1 LGHDT, CDR2 YNNKEL (reference sequence). CDR3 residues: CASSPGTGVMRTEAFF. The CDR3 bases are TGTGCCAGCAGCCCCGGGACAGGGGTGATGCGGACTGAAGCTTTCTTT.

This clone was recorded once. The rearrangement links TRBV30 to TRBJ2-7; 7 positions match TRBD1. Per the germline V gene, CDR1 is GTSNPN and CDR2 is SVGIG (reference sequence). V dropped 2 bases and J dropped 3; count of bases not matched to a gene: 4. This CDR3 has 13 amino acids. The CDR3 DNA reads as TGTGCCTGGAGTCGGGGACAGAACTACGAGCAGTACTTC. Residues: CAWSRGQNYEQYF.

For the CDR3, the DNA is TGTGCCAGCAGCCTGCAGACAGTGATCATGAACACTGAAGCTTTCTTT. The encoded protein is CASSLQTVIMNTEAFF. The chain has TRBV5-8 and TRBJ1-1, with D tentatively TRBD1 (5 bases). The CDR3 contains 16 residues. From germline, CDR1 is SGHTS and CDR2 YDEGEE. V dropped 4 bases and J dropped 0 bases, with 16 bases sitting between them.

The CDR3 nucleotides read TGCGCCAGCAGCCTAATTCCCGGGACTAGCGGGGAGGGCTACGAGCAGTACTTC. Residues: CASSLIPGTSGEGYEQYF. The rearrangement joins TRBV4-1 to TRBJ2-7; 13 nucleotides align to TRBD2. CDR1 MGHRA and CDR2 YSYEKL come from the germline V gene. This CDR3 comprises 18 residues. With 4 bases clipped from V and 3 bases from J, the junction kept 12 bases outside the gene matches.

J is TRBJ1-2 and V is TRBV10-2; TRBD1 matches at 9 bases. The CDR3 runs 13 residues. With V trimmed by 8 bases and J by 5 bases, 6 bases remained unmatched. CDR1 is WSHSY and CDR2 is SAAADI in the germline V gene. The CDR3 loop reads CASFDRGGYGYTF. In nucleotides, the CDR3 is TGCGCCAGCTTCGACAGGGGGGGATATGGCTACACCTTC.

The chain carries TRBV5-5 and TRBJ2-7; D is possibly TRBD1 (6 bases). CDR3 length: 13 amino acids. Germline CDR1 reads SGHKS; CDR2 reads YYEKEE (reference sequence). V was clipped by 0 bases and J by 5 bases, with 9 bases between them. The CDR3 DNA is TGTGCCAGCAGCTTGGTCAGGGGCGACGAGCAGTACTTC. Translated, it gives CASSLVRGDEQYF.

The gene calls are TRBV19 and TRBJ1-6; a possible D gene is TRBD1 (5 bases). Trimming took 7 bases from V and 9 from J, leaving 16 bases between them. The CDR3 is 14 residues long. Germline V lookup: CDR1 LNHDA, CDR2 SQIVND (reference sequence). The CDR3 region is CASTGQGWGSPLHF. The CDR3 nucleotides read TGTGCCAGTACTGGGCAGGGATGGGGTTCACCCCTCCACTTT.

The chain combines TRBV5-6 with TRBJ2-2, with unresolved D. Trimming stripped 0 bases from V and 1 base from J, with 7 bases between. The germline gives CDR1 SGHDT, CDR2 YYEEEE. This CDR3 is 15 amino acids long. CDR3 nucleotides: TGTGCCAGCAGCTTGGTAAAGCGGAACACCGGGGAGCTGTTTTTT. Translation: CASSLVKRNTGELFF.

This sequence joins TRBV29-1 and TRBJ2-5, with D tentatively TRBD2 (6 bases). Trimming stripped 8 bases from V and 3 bases from J, with 16 bases between. Germline-derived CDR1 and CDR2 are SQVTM and ANQGSEA. The CDR3 has 13 residues. The CDR3 DNA is TGCAGCACCTTCGGGACTTCGGAAGAGACCCAGTACTTC. Translation: CSTFGTSEETQYF.

This chain connects TRBV2 to TRBJ2-3; 9 bases map to TRBD2. The V gene end was trimmed by 8 bases and the J gene end by 5 bases; junction bases not matched to a gene: 8. The CDR3 length is 14 residues. CDR1 SNHLY and CDR2 FYNNEI come from the germline V gene. In nucleotides, the CDR3 is TGTGCCAGCGGTTTAGCGGGAGTGGTAGATACGCAGTATTTT. Amino acids: CASGLAGVVDTQYF.

The rearrangement links TRBV7-9 to TRBJ2-1, with 12 bases fitting TRBD2. J was trimmed by 2 bases and V by 0 bases; bases with no gene match: 2. CDR3 length: 17 residues. Per the germline V gene, CDR1 is SEHNR and CDR2 is FQNEAQ (reference sequence). CDR3 residues: CASSLAGLAGAYNEQFF. The DNA of the CDR3 is TGTGCCAGCAGCTTAGCGGGACTAGCGGGCGCCTACAATGAGCAGTTCTTC. The whole variable domain, remainder taken from reference TRBV7-9 and TRBJ2-1, is DTGVSQNPRHKITKRGQNVTFRCDPISEHNRLYWYRQTLGQGPEFLTYFQNEAQLEKSRLLSDRFSAERPKGSFSTLEIQRTEQGDSAMYLCASSLAGLAGAYNEQFFGPGTRLTVL.

A single count supports this clone. The chain employs TRBV5-1 and TRBJ1-3; possible D gene TRBD1, 6 bases. Germline assignment: CDR1 SGHRS and CDR2 YFSETQ. V lost 2 bases and J 0 bases, leaving 12 bases between the germline ends. The length of the CDR3 is 16 residues. CDR3 bases: TGCGCCAGCAGCTTAACAGGGTTAGGCTCTGGAAACACCATATATTTT. Its protein is CASSLTGLGSGNTIYF.

The rearrangement links TRBV19 to TRBJ2-1, with D possibly matching TRBD1 (5 bases). This CDR3 has 13 amino acids. CDR1 and CDR2 (germline): LNHDA, SQIVND (reference sequence). V was clipped by 4 bases and J by 6 bases, with 10 bases between them. In DNA, the CDR3 is TGTGCCAGTAGTAACCAGGGTCCCAATGAGCAGTTCTTC. It yields the protein CASSNQGPNEQFF.

The rearrangement uses TRBV9 and TRBJ1-6; maybe TRBD1 (5 bases). CDR3 length: 15 residues. V was clipped by 3 bases and J by 4 bases, with 11 bases between them. Germline values: CDR1 SGDLS, CDR2 YYNGEE. CDR3 sequence (DNA): TGTGCCAGCAGCGCAGCGGGGGGATATAATTCACCCCTCCACTTT. Encoded protein: CASSAAGGYNSPLHF.